This passage covers 18 T cell receptor beta chains from one sample sequenced in a study of Graves' ophthalmopathy and Graves' hyperthyroidism. Using RNA transcripts, the TCR beta CDR3 regions were amplified. The workflow started with a first-round RT-PCR run with HTBI primers and then moved on to a second-round multiplex PCR. TCRdb passed the multiplex PCR reads through MiXCR, listing each CDR3 protein once. The table includes tens of thousands of distinct CDR3 sequences, over 40% detected once. Sequenced input: peripheral blood. The receptors derive from an adult man with Graves' ophthalmopathy.

Comments on this clonotype: One junction end disagrees with the germline gene, perhaps due to a read error. The CDR3 coding sequence is TGCAGTGCCAGAGATATAGTGGAGGGACAAGCTTTCTTT. Translation: CSARDIVEGQAFF. The chain joins TRBV20-1 to TRBJ1-1; possibly TRBD1 for D (5 bases). Germline-derived CDR1 and CDR2 are DFQATT and SNEGSKA (reference sequence). CDR3 size: 13 residues.

The chain uses TRBV14 and TRBJ1-1; tentative D call: TRBD1 (5 bases). Germline V gene data show CDR1 as SGHDN and CDR2 as FVKESK. V lost 1 base and J lost 10, with 13 bases in between. The CDR3 extends over 13 amino acids. DNA for the CDR3: TGTGCCAGCAGCCAAGGTCTGGGGAGGGGAGCTTTCTTT. Protein sequence: CASSQGLGRGAFF.

This rearrangement joins TRBV7-2 to TRBJ2-3, with 8 bases aligning to TRBD2. CDR3 size: 15 residues. V dropped 4 bases and J dropped 4; count of bases not matched to a gene: 7. The germline V gene has CDR1 SGHTA and CDR2 FQGNSA. CDR3 in DNA: TGTGCCAGCAGCTATAGCGGGACGGAATCAGATACGCAGTATTTT. Translated, it gives CASSYSGTESDTQYF.

This clonotype was observed at least ten times. The J gene is TRBJ1-2, the V gene TRBV13; possible D gene TRBD1, 6 bases. Germline CDR1 and CDR2: PRHDT and FYEKMQ (reference sequence). V gave up 6 bases and J gave up 2 bases, with 16 bases separating them. The CDR3 consists of 15 residues. The chain's CDR3 is CASSLMDRSNYGYTF. The CDR3 DNA sequence: TGTGCCAGCAGTTTGATGGACAGATCGAACTATGGCTACACCTTC.

The gene calls are TRBV2 and TRBJ2-1; no clear D gene. This CDR3 spans 11 amino acids. V was trimmed by 6 bases and J by 8 bases, leaving 8 bases between them. In germline, CDR1 is SNHLY, CDR2 FYNNEI. DNA for the CDR3: TGTGCCAGCAGGGGTTTACATGAGCAGTTCTTC. This codes for CASRGLHEQFF.

This clonotype was observed many times. This chain uses TRBV7-3 with TRBJ2-3; 7 bases are shared with TRBD2. This CDR3 is 19 amino acids long. V shed 1 base and J 5 bases; nucleotides not matched to a gene: 18. Per the germline V gene, CDR1 is SGHTA and CDR2 is FQGTGA. CDR3 protein: CASSLSFGVSGGEGDTQYF. The DNA of the CDR3 is TGTGCCAGCAGCTTAAGCTTCGGGGTCTCGGGAGGTGAGGGAGATACGCAGTATTTT.

The chain employs TRBV9 and TRBJ1-2, with D uncertain. V gave up 0 bases and J gave up 4 bases, with 10 bases separating them. CDR3 length: 14 residues. Germline assignment: CDR1 SGDLS and CDR2 YYNGEE. The CDR3 nucleotides read TGTGCCAGCAGCGTAGAAGAGGGAGGCTATGGCTACACCTTC. Translating it yields CASSVEEGGYGYTF.

The chain is built from TRBV29-1 and TRBJ2-1; D is possibly TRBD1 (5 bases). Germline V gives CDR1 SQVTM, CDR2 ANQGSEA. CDR3 length equals 14 residues. The CDR3 loop reads CSEYDKGDGNEQFF. Written as DNA, the CDR3 is TGCAGTGAATACGACAAAGGGGATGGCAATGAGCAGTTCTTC.

The chain has TRBV2 and TRBJ1-1; 9 bases agree with TRBD1. Germline values: CDR1 SNHLY, CDR2 FYNNEI. V was clipped by 9 bases and J by 0 bases; unmatched bases: 8. This CDR3 is 15 amino acids long. The chain's CDR3 is CASTGTGFLNTEAFF. Here the CDR3 DNA reads TGTGCCAGTACCGGGACAGGGTTTTTGAACACTGAAGCTTTCTTT. Full variable domain (outside the CDR3, taken from reference TRBV2 and TRBJ1-1): EPEVTQTPSHQVTQMGQEVILRCVPISNHLYFYWYRQILGQKVEFLVSFYNNEISEKSEIFDDQFSVERPDGSNFTLKIRSTKLEDSAMYFCASTGTGFLNTEAFFGQGTRLTVV.

The V and J genes are TRBV29-1 and TRBJ1-1, with a weak D call TRBD1 (6 bases). Per germline, CDR1 SQVTM and CDR2 ANQGSEA. This CDR3 has 14 residues. V lost 3 bases and J lost 2, with 13 bases in between. CDR3 loop: CSVERGRGNTEAFF. CDR3 DNA sequence: TGCAGCGTTGAGCGGGGCAGGGGTAACACTGAAGCTTTCTTT.

For the CDR3, the DNA is TGTGCCAGCAGCGTAGCTGAAACCACCGCGAACACCCAGTACTTC. Translating it yields CASSVAETTANTQYF. The chain joins TRBV9 to TRBJ2-5; D is unclear. Germline CDR1 reads SGDLS; CDR2 reads YYNGEE. V dropped 0 bases and J dropped 8 bases, with 17 bases sitting between them. CDR3 length: 15 amino acids.

The V gene is TRBV20-1, the J gene TRBJ2-5; TRBD2 matches at 7 bases. This CDR3 is built from 15 residues. Trimming removed 3 bases from V and 3 bases from J; junction bases left unmatched: 10. Germline CDR1 and CDR2: DFQATT and SNEGSKA (reference sequence). The CDR3: CSARLGGGGEETQYF. The CDR3 coding sequence is TGCAGTGCTAGGTTGGGTGGCGGGGGAGAAGAGACCCAGTACTTC.

The table lists this clonotype with many counts. The chain joins TRBV12-3 or TRBV12-4 to TRBJ2-7, with D maybe TRBD2 (6 bases). The CDR3 is made up of 12 amino acids. The V end was cut by 8 bases, the J end by 2 bases, with 10 bases between. The CDR3 coding sequence is TGTGCCAGCGGGCCGGGGGCCTACGAGCAGTACTTC. It yields the protein CASGPGAYEQYF.

This clonotype has at least ten counts. This clone may be a read error of a much larger clone one base away. The V call is TRBV29-1, the J call TRBJ2-3, with D possibly matching TRBD1 (5 bases). This CDR3 is built from 14 residues. Germline-derived CDR1 and CDR2 are SQVTM and ANQGSEA. CDR3 in DNA: TGCGGCGACTCACATGGGGCTCTCACAGATACGCAGTATTTT. This sequence encodes CGDSHGALTDTQYF.

J is TRBJ2-2 and V is TRBV20-1; D ambiguous. CDR1 and CDR2 from the germline V gene are DFQATT and SNEGSKA (reference sequence). The V end lost 6 bases, the J end lost 6 bases, and 14 bases lay between the germline ends. The CDR3 has 13 amino acids. This chain's CDR3 is CSALSYAAGELFF. The CDR3 DNA follows: TGCAGTGCCCTCTCCTACGCCGCCGGGGAGCTGTTTTTT.

The chain has TRBV5-5 and TRBJ1-4, with TRBD1 matching 12 bases. The CDR3 totals 16 residues. The J segment lost 6 bases and the V segment lost 0 bases, leaving 3 bases of the junction unmatched. Germline CDR1 is SGHKS and CDR2 is YYEKEE (reference sequence). The DNA for the CDR3 is TGTGCCAGCAGCTTGGGGGACAGGGGGCGAGATGAAAAACTGTTTTTT. Translation gives CASSLGDRGRDEKLFF.

This clonotype was detected many times. The rearrangement links TRBV14 to TRBJ2-3; D gene unclear. Germline V gives CDR1 SGHDN, CDR2 FVKESK. V was trimmed by 1 base and J by 0 bases, leaving 8 bases between them. This CDR3 has 15 residues. This CDR3 is CASSQGRISTDTQYF. The DNA of the CDR3 is TGTGCCAGCAGCCAAGGACGAATCAGCACAGATACGCAGTATTTT.

At least ten counts were recorded for this clonotype. The rearrangement links TRBV5-1 to TRBJ2-3; TRBD1 agrees at 9 bases. Germline V gene sequence: CDR1 SGHRS, CDR2 YFSETQ. V dropped 4 bases and J dropped 4; count of bases not matched to a gene: 7. The CDR3 contains 15 residues. The CDR3 sequence: CASSLGDRDPDTQYF. DNA for the CDR3: TGCGCCAGCAGCCTTGGGGACAGGGATCCAGATACGCAGTATTTT.